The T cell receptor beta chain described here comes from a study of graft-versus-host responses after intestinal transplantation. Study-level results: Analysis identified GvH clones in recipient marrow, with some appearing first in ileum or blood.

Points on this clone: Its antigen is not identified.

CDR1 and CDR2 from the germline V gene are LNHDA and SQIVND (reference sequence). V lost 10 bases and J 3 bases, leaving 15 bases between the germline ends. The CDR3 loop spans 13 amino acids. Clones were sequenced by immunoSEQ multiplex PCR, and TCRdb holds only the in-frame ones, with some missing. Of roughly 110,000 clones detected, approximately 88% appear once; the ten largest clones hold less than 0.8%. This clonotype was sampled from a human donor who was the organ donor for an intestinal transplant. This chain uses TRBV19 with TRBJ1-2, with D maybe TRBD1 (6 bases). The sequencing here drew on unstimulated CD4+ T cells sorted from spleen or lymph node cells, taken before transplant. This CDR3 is CATQRGDYYGYTF. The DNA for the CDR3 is TGTGCCACCCAAAGGGGGGACTACTATGGCTACACCTTC.